Below, 32 T cell receptor beta chains from the same sample are listed, as sequenced in a study of T cells after posttransplantation cyclophosphamide. The data were produced by immunoSEQ multiplex PCR, yet TCRdb's version contains in-frame clones alone and is incomplete. This table holds about 7,300 clones, around 92% found once. The sequenced material came from CD4+ T cells sorted from blood. The receptors shown here come from a woman aged 50 to 65 in good health and a related stem cell transplant donor.

This clone came up once. An end of the junction does not agree with germline; a read error may underlie this. Distinct nucleotide sequences in the sample also encode this CDR3. This chain links TRBV19 with TRBJ1-6; no clear D. Germline CDR1 LNHDA, CDR2 SQIVND (reference sequence). The CDR3 is made up of 14 amino acids. The CDR3 spells CASRSGDTNSPLHF. In nucleotides, the CDR3 is TGTGCCAGTAGATCCGGTGATACGAATTCCCCCCTCCACTTT.

The rearrangement uses TRBV6-4 and TRBJ2-1, with D possibly TRBD1 on 6 matching bases. V lost 2 bases and J lost 0, with 14 bases in between. CDR3 length equals 17 residues. Germline V gene data show CDR1 as MRHNA and CDR2 as SNTAGT. The CDR3 region is CASSDPPGHRSYNEQFF. In nucleotides, the CDR3 is TGTGCCAGCAGTGACCCGCCGGGACACCGCTCCTACAATGAGCAGTTCTTC.

The chain carries TRBV28 and TRBJ1-2; 7 bases are a match to TRBD1. This CDR3 region has 19 residues. Trimming removed 7 bases from V and 4 bases from J; junction bases left unmatched: 24. CDR1 and CDR2 from the germline V gene are MDHEN and SYDVKM. The CDR3 protein is CASNAVLMAGGTLGYGYTF. CDR3 bases: TGTGCCAGCAACGCCGTTCTCATGGCAGGGGGAACTCTCGGCTATGGCTACACCTTC.

The chain joins TRBV29-1 to TRBJ2-5, with a possible D match to TRBD2 (5 bases). The CDR3 consists of 12 residues. V was cut by 5 bases and J by 2 bases, with 9 bases left in between. The germline gives CDR1 SQVTM, CDR2 ANQGSEA. CDR3 DNA: TGCAGCGTTCGGGATGTGCAAGAGACCCAGTACTTC. As protein: CSVRDVQETQYF.

The chain has TRBV2 and TRBJ2-5; 14 positions match TRBD2. Per germline, CDR1 SNHLY and CDR2 FYNNEI. This CDR3 has 16 amino acids. J lost 5 bases, V lost 4 bases, and 6 bases had no gene match. The CDR3 here is CASSGRLAGGLETQYF. In nucleotides, the CDR3 is TGTGCCAGCAGTGGCCGACTAGCGGGAGGGCTGGAGACCCAGTACTTC.

The chain uses TRBV2 and TRBJ2-5; TRBD2 aligns across 9 bases. The CDR3 is made up of 15 amino acids. Germline CDR1 SNHLY, CDR2 FYNNEI. The trim removed 6 bases at V and 5 bases at J, leaving 10 bases unmatched. The DNA of the CDR3 is TGTGCCAGCAGGGCGGCGGGGGGGTTCTTCGAGACCCAGTACTTC. It translates to CASRAAGGFFETQYF.

The chain combines TRBV15 with TRBJ1-4, with 11 bases lining up with TRBD1. This CDR3 has 15 amino acids. CDR1 is LNHNV and CDR2 is YYDKDF in the germline V gene (reference sequence). J was trimmed by 7 bases and V by 3 bases; bases with no gene match: 4. CDR3 DNA: TGTGCCACCAGCAGGGCCGGGACAGGGGGTGAAAAACTGTTTTTT. Protein product: CATSRAGTGGEKLFF.

The chain links TRBV29-1 to TRBJ1-1; 11 nucleotides match TRBD1. J was trimmed by 4 bases and V by 5 bases; bases with no gene match: 3. The CDR3 consists of 13 residues. Germline CDR1 SQVTM, CDR2 ANQGSEA. The CDR3 sequence: CSVTGTGGTEAFF. In DNA, the CDR3 is TGCAGCGTTACCGGGACAGGGGGCACTGAAGCTTTCTTT.

V gene TRBV19 combines with J gene TRBJ2-6, with 12 bases lining up with TRBD1. This CDR3 is built from 18 residues. Germline loops: CDR1 LNHDA, CDR2 SQIVND (reference sequence). The V and J ends lost 5 bases and 0 bases, in that order; junction bases with no gene match: 5. For the CDR3, the DNA is TGTGCCAGTAGTGCCCGGGACAGGGGGCTCTCTGGGGCCAACGTCCTGACTTTC. It translates to CASSARDRGLSGANVLTF. Drawing the rest from reference TRBV19 and TRBJ2-6, the complete variable domain is DGGITQSPKYLFRKEGQNVTLSCEQNLNHDAMYWYRQDPGQGLRLIYYSQIVNDFQKGDIAEGYSVSREKKESFPLTVTSAQKNPTAFYLCASSARDRGLSGANVLTFGAGSRLTVL.

The gene calls are TRBV9 and TRBJ2-7; TRBD2 might be the D (6 bases). V lost 2 bases and J lost 1, with 13 bases in between. CDR3 length: 15 residues. Germline-derived CDR1 and CDR2 are SGDLS and YYNGEE. CDR3 bases: TGTGCCAGCAGCGTCCGCGGGGACCCTTCCTACGAGCAGTACTTC. Amino acid sequence: CASSVRGDPSYEQYF. Filled out from reference TRBV9 and TRBJ2-7, the complete variable domain reads DSGVTQTPKHLITATGQRVTLRCSPRSGDLSVYWYQQSLDQGLQFLIQYYNGEERAKGNILERFSAQQFPDLHSELNLSSLELGDSALYFCASSVRGDPSYEQYFGPGTRLTVT.

A single count supports this clone. The chain combines TRBV14 with TRBJ2-1, with TRBD2 matching over 7 bases. V lost 3 bases to trimming and J lost 1 base; unmatched junction nucleotides: 15. CDR1 SGHDN and CDR2 FVKESK come from the germline V gene. The CDR3 has 19 residues. The CDR3 DNA reads as TGTGCCAGCAGCCACCCTTCCCCAGGGACTACGGGGTCCTACAATGAGCAGTTCTTC. This gives the protein CASSHPSPGTTGSYNEQFF.

This clone was observed once. The chain combines TRBV6-4 with TRBJ2-1, with 7 bases identical to TRBD2. The CDR3 length is 16 residues. V was pared by 2 bases and J by 6 bases, with 10 bases of the junction left unmatched. Germline loops: CDR1 MRHNA, CDR2 SNTAGT. CDR3: CASSDTGGRWFNEQFF. Written as DNA, the CDR3 is TGTGCCAGCAGTGACACTGGCGGGAGATGGTTCAATGAGCAGTTCTTC.

V usage is TRBV29-1 and J usage is TRBJ2-7; 12 nucleotides align to TRBD1. Germline V gene sequence: CDR1 SQVTM, CDR2 ANQGSEA. The J segment lost 6 bases and the V segment lost 6 bases, leaving 6 bases of the junction unmatched. This CDR3 is built from 13 residues. As DNA, the CDR3 is TGCAGCGTCCGGGGACAGGGGGCAGGCGAGCAGTACTTC. Translating gives CSVRGQGAGEQYF.

The V and J genes are TRBV6-5 and TRBJ1-2; 9 nucleotides agree with TRBD1. Per germline, CDR1 MNHEY and CDR2 SVGAGI. V gave up 5 bases and J gave up 8 bases; unmatched junction bases: 6. The CDR3 is 13 residues long. The CDR3 sequence: CASSRETGGGYTF. As DNA, the CDR3 is TGTGCCAGCAGTCGCGAGACAGGGGGAGGCTACACCTTC.

V usage is TRBV5-6 and J usage is TRBJ2-7; D is unclear. V lost 1 base, J lost 7 bases, and 18 bases lay in between. The length of the CDR3 is 15 residues. CDR1 is SGHDT, CDR2 YYEEEE, per germline. The CDR3 nucleotides read TGTGCCAGCAGCTTGAGGAGAAGACCACTACGGGAGCAGTACTTC. Residues: CASSLRRRPLREQYF.

This clone was counted only a few times. The chain has TRBV6-1 and TRBJ1-1; D is possibly TRBD1 (6 bases). Trimming took 7 bases from V and 1 from J, leaving 10 bases between them. The CDR3 is made up of 13 amino acids. Germline V gene lookup returns CDR1 MNHNS and CDR2 SASEGT. The CDR3 sequence: CASNHRANTEAFF. The CDR3, as DNA: TGTGCCAGCAACCACAGGGCGAACACTGAAGCTTTCTTT.

The chain carries TRBV5-1 and TRBJ2-7; D ambiguous. The CDR3 is 16 amino acids. Trimming took 4 bases from V and 5 from J, leaving 22 bases between them. In germline, CDR1 is SGHRS, CDR2 YFSETQ. Written as DNA, the CDR3 is TGCGCCAGCAGCCCCCTCTCGTCCGGTAGTTCCCACGAGCAGTACTTC. Translating gives CASSPLSSGSSHEQYF.

The rearrangement links TRBV5-1 to TRBJ1-3; D call uncertain. The CDR3 totals 14 residues. Trimming pared 4 bases from V and 0 bases from J, leaving 8 bases between. Germline CDR1 reads SGHRS; CDR2 reads YFSETQ. The DNA for the CDR3 is TGCGCCAGCAGCCCACATGACTCTGGAAACACCATATATTTT. It codes for CASSPHDSGNTIYF.

This clone was seen once. The chain links TRBV7-9 to TRBJ2-1; 11 nucleotides line up with TRBD2. CDR1 is SEHNR and CDR2 is FQNEAQ in the germline V gene (reference sequence). Germline trimming cut 2 bases from V and 5 bases from J; bases unmatched to any gene: 14. The CDR3 totals 19 residues. CDR3 nucleotide sequence: TGTGCCAGCAGCTTATGGGACAGGGTTAGCGGGAGGGCGAACAATGAGCAGTTCTTC. The encoded protein is CASSLWDRVSGRANNEQFF.

The chain has TRBV30 and TRBJ2-2; 10 nucleotides match TRBD1. Germline-derived CDR1 and CDR2 are GTSNPN and SVGIG (reference sequence). The CDR3 totals 16 residues. After removal of 1 base from V and 4 bases from J, the junction contained 6 bases not matched to a gene. The CDR3 sequence is CAWSGGTGEGTGELFF. The CDR3 nucleotides read TGTGCCTGGAGTGGTGGGACAGGGGAAGGCACCGGGGAGCTGTTTTTT.

The CDR3 spells CSAVGGGQYF. In DNA, the CDR3 is TGCAGTGCGGTTGGGGGAGGGCAGTACTTC. The chain combines TRBV20-1 with TRBJ2-7, with D perhaps matching TRBD2 (6 bases). The CDR3 spans 10 residues. The germline gives CDR1 DFQATT, CDR2 SNEGSKA (reference sequence). The V gene lost 6 bases and the J gene lost 9 bases, with 12 bases spanning the gap.

This clone has just one count. This chain joins TRBV5-1 and TRBJ2-3; TRBD2 aligns across 14 bases. J lost 4 bases, V lost 4 bases, and 8 bases had no gene match. Germline CDR1 reads SGHRS; CDR2 reads YFSETQ. CDR3 length: 17 amino acids. The CDR3 sequence: CASSNMGLAGEPDTQYF. DNA for the CDR3: TGCGCCAGCAGCAACATGGGACTAGCGGGAGAGCCAGATACGCAGTATTTT.

V usage is TRBV2 and J usage is TRBJ2-3; 13 nucleotides line up with TRBD2. The V gene's germline CDR1 is SNHLY and CDR2 FYNNEI. The CDR3 extends over 16 amino acids. V shed 7 bases, J shed 8 bases, and the junction held 12 bases outside the gene matches. The CDR3 protein is CASILRLAGGTGTQYF. The CDR3 DNA sequence: TGTGCCAGCATACTTCGACTAGCGGGAGGAACGGGTACGCAGTATTTT.

The V call is TRBV5-4, the J call TRBJ2-5, with 11 bases fitting TRBD2. CDR3 size: 16 residues. Germline V CDR1 and CDR2: SGHNT, YYREEE (reference sequence). Losses at the gene ends were 5 bases for V and 0 bases for J; bases not matched to a gene: 6. The CDR3 loop is CASSWIAGGNQETQYF. CDR3 nucleotide sequence: TGTGCCAGCAGTTGGATAGCGGGGGGGAACCAAGAGACCCAGTACTTC.

This chain links TRBV6-6 with TRBJ1-2; 7 bases map to TRBD1. Per the germline V gene, CDR1 is MNHNY and CDR2 is SVGAGI (reference sequence). This CDR3 comprises 13 residues. The V and J ends lost 2 bases and 8 bases, in that order; junction bases with no gene match: 5. The CDR3 region is CASSYDRVGGYTF. The CDR3 coding sequence is TGTGCCAGCAGTTACGACAGGGTGGGCGGCTACACCTTC.

V gene TRBV10-2 combines with J gene TRBJ1-1; 7 positions match TRBD1. The CDR3 runs 17 residues. The V gene's germline CDR1 is WSHSY and CDR2 SAAADI. J lost 0 bases, V lost 3 bases, and 10 bases had no gene match. CDR3 sequence: CASSERQGHGMNTEAFF. The DNA for the CDR3 is TGCGCCAGCAGTGAACGACAGGGACATGGGATGAACACTGAAGCTTTCTTT.

V and J are TRBV2 and TRBJ2-2, with a possible D match to TRBD2 (6 bases). Trimming cost V 8 bases and J 6 bases, with 16 bases left between them. The CDR3 length is 14 residues. Germline-derived CDR1 and CDR2 are SNHLY and FYNNEI. Here the CDR3 DNA reads TGTGCCAGCCTCGTGACTAGTAATGCCGGGGAGCTGTTTTTT. Encoded protein: CASLVTSNAGELFF.

The genes are TRBV2 and TRBJ2-1, with unresolved D. Germline values: CDR1 SNHLY, CDR2 FYNNEI. V lost 2 bases, J lost 14 bases, and 10 bases lay in between. This CDR3 has 11 amino acids. CDR3: CASSETLREFF. As DNA, the CDR3 is TGTGCCAGCAGTGAAACTCTCCGGGAGTTCTTC.

The V and J genes are TRBV19 and TRBJ2-1; possible D gene TRBD1, 6 bases. The CDR3 contains 11 residues. Trimming took off 7 bases at V and 8 bases at J, with 9 bases between the two ends. CDR1 is LNHDA, CDR2 SQIVND, per germline (reference sequence). CDR3 loop: CASTPGDEQFF. DNA of the CDR3: TGTGCCAGTACCCCAGGGGATGAGCAGTTCTTC.

The J gene is TRBJ2-1, the V gene TRBV7-2, with a tentative D call TRBD2 (7 bases). V lost 5 bases to trimming and J lost 2 bases, with 13 bases between them. The CDR3 is 15 residues long. CDR1 is SGHTA and CDR2 is FQGNSA in the germline V gene. For the CDR3, the DNA is TGTGCCAGCAGCAGGGGGAGGGAAGCCTACAATGAGCAGTTCTTC. Its protein is CASSRGREAYNEQFF.

The chain combines TRBV28 with TRBJ2-3; 8 bases are shared with TRBD2. V shed 1 base and J 4 bases; nucleotides not matched to a gene: 4. The CDR3 is 15 amino acids. Germline V gives CDR1 MDHEN, CDR2 SYDVKM. The CDR3 sequence is CASSLSREGADTQYF. The CDR3, as DNA: TGTGCCAGCAGTTTATCCCGGGAGGGGGCAGATACGCAGTATTTT.

This clone was seen only once. The chain uses TRBV6-5 and TRBJ1-5; TRBD1 matches 8 bases. The germline gives CDR1 MNHEY, CDR2 SVGAGI. The CDR3 consists of 13 residues. The junction had 6 bases not matched to a gene; V was cut back by 11 bases and J by 3 bases. The CDR3 spells CASRQGYNQPQHF. For the CDR3, the DNA is TGTGCCTCCCGACAGGGGTACAATCAGCCCCAGCATTTT.